This T cell receptor (beta chain) was sequenced in a study of blood T cell repertoires in COVID-19. Study-wide context: Spain, Italy and the United States supplied samples that represented acute and convalescent COVID-19. T cells, B-cell-depleted T cells, or PBMCs supplied cDNA or gDNA.

The V and J ends lost 0 bases and 10 bases respectively, with 16 bases between them. CDR3 length equals 15 residues. Germline lookup yields CDR1 SGDLS and CDR2 YYNGEE. This clone was seen a single time. Original analysis: Nucleated cell number was recorded as an estimate derived from reference gene primer amplification. Using immunoSEQ multiplex PCR, the repertoire was profiled, and TCRdb retains in-frame clones only, with some absent. V and J calls and clone size follow that table, whereas D and trimming were derived from the DNA. In the table there are 350,000 to 450,000 clones, 75% to 90% of which are singletons.

This clonotype originated in a man aged 25-45 years who had recovered from COVID-19. The specimen sequenced was PBMCs or T cells enriched from blood (not recorded which). This sequence joins TRBV9 and TRBJ1-4, with D tentatively TRBD1 (5 bases). The CDR3 DNA sequence: TGTGCCAGCAGCGTAGGAGGTCAGGGTAGGGGAAAACTGTTTTTT. Residues: CASSVGGQGRGKLFF. Full variable domain (outside the CDR3, taken from reference TRBV9 and TRBJ1-4): DSGVTQTPKHLITATGQRVTLRCSPRSGDLSVYWYQQSLDQGLQFLIQYYNGEERAKGNILERFSAQQFPDLHSELNLSSLELGDSALYFCASSVGGQGRGKLFFGSGTQLSVL.